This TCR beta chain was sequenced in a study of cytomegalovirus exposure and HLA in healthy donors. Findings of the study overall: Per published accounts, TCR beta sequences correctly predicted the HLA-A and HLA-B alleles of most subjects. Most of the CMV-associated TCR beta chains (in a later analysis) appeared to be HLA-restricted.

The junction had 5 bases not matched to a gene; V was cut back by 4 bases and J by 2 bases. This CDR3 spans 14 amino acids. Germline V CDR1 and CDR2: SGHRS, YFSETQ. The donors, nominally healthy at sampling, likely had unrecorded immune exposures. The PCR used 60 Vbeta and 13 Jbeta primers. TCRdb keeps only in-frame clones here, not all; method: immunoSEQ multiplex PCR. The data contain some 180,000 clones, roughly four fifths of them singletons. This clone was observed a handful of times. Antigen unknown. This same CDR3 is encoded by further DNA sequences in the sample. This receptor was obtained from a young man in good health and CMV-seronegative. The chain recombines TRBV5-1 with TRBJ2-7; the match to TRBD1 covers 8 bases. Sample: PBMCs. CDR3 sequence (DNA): TGCGCCAGCAGCCTTGGACAGGGTGCCTACGAGCAGTACTTC. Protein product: CASSLGQGAYEQYF.